Following are 29 T cell receptor beta chains from one sample sequenced in a study of T cells in Graves' hyperthyroidism and ophthalmopathy. From RNA transcripts, TCR beta CDR3 regions were amplified. HTBI primers were the set used in a first-round RT-PCR of the TCR CDR3. TCRdb reanalysed the multiplex PCR reads using MiXCR and keeps one entry per CDR3 protein. Of about 350,000 distinct CDR3 sequences detected, 15% to 20% appear once; the ten largest clones hold around 16%. The sequenced sample consisted of blood. Receptors were obtained from a woman between 40 and 50 years old with Graves' ophthalmopathy.

This clonotype was recorded many times. The rearrangement links TRBV10-3 to TRBJ2-7; TRBD1 matches 7 bases. V lost 6 bases and J lost 6; bases outside the gene matches: 5. CDR1 is ENHRY and CDR2 is SYGVKD in the germline V gene. CDR3 size: 12 residues. For the CDR3, the DNA is TGTGCCATCAGGGAGACAGGGTTCGAGCAGTACTTC. It encodes CAIRETGFEQYF.

This clonotype was picked up a small number of times. This sequence joins TRBV6-1 and TRBJ1-1, with D perhaps TRBD1 (6 bases). Trimming removed 1 base from V and 8 bases from J, with 11 bases in between. Looked up from germline, CDR1 is MNHNS and CDR2 is SASEGT. The CDR3 has 13 amino acids. CDR3 in amino acids: CASSEGWQGEAFF. CDR3 DNA: TGTGCCAGCAGTGAAGGGTGGCAGGGGGAAGCTTTCTTT.

This clonotype came up many times. The chain is built from TRBV4-1 and TRBJ2-5; D might be TRBD1 (6 bases). This CDR3 has 17 residues. Germline values: CDR1 MGHRA, CDR2 YSYEKL. Trimming pared 2 bases from V and 1 base from J, leaving 17 bases between. The CDR3 bases are TGCGCCAGCAGCCAAAATGGGTTTGGGGACACCCAAGAGACCCAGTACTTC. Translated: CASSQNGFGDTQETQYF.

The CDR3 DNA is TGTGCCAGCAAGGACAGGGGCCGGGGCTACACCTTC. Protein sequence: CASKDRGRGYTF. The chain couples TRBV6-1 to TRBJ1-2; 9 positions match TRBD1. The CDR3 runs to 12 residues. CDR1 is MNHNS, CDR2 SASEGT, per germline. V was pared by 7 bases and J by 8 bases, with 5 bases of the junction left unmatched.

Regarding this clonotype: This likely comes from a read error, as the CDR3 has no conserved phenylalanine or tryptophan at its end. The chain couples TRBV12-3 or TRBV12-4 to TRBJ1-5; D perhaps matches TRBD1 (6 bases). The V gene lost 11 bases and the J gene lost 7 bases, with 18 bases spanning the gap. The CDR3 is 13 residues long. As DNA, the CDR3 is TGTGCCCGAAGTAGCACCACAGGGCAGCCCCAGCATCCT. Amino acids: CARSSTTGQPQHP.

In regard to this clonotype: At one end the junction does not follow the germline gene, possibly because of a read error. The chain combines TRBV27 with TRBJ2-7, with TRBD1 identical over 8 bases. The CDR3 contains 14 residues. Looked up from germline, CDR1 is MNHEY and CDR2 is SMNVEV (reference sequence). The CDR3 region has the DNA TGTGCTAGCAGTCCGGGACAGGCGGGCCACGAGCAGTACTTC. It yields the protein CASSPGQAGHEQYF.

This rearrangement joins TRBV7-9 to TRBJ1-2, with TRBD1 matching 10 bases. Germline V CDR1 and CDR2: SEHNR, FQNEAQ (reference sequence). The J segment lost 7 bases and the V segment lost 5 bases, leaving 4 bases of the junction unmatched. This CDR3 is built from 13 residues. CDR3 sequence: CASSPGTGAGYTF. The CDR3 DNA is TGTGCCAGCAGCCCGGGGACAGGGGCTGGCTACACCTTC. Full variable domain (outside the CDR3, taken from reference TRBV7-9 and TRBJ1-2): DTGVSQNPRHKITKRGQNVTFRCDPISEHNRLYWYRQTLGQGPEFLTYFQNEAQLEKSRLLSDRFSAERPKGSFSTLEIQRTEQGDSAMYLCASSPGTGAGYTFGSGTRLTVV.

Ten or more counts support this clonotype. This chain uses TRBV27 with TRBJ2-7; D remains ambiguous. The CDR3 has 13 residues. Germline assignment: CDR1 MNHEY and CDR2 SMNVEV (reference sequence). The V and J ends lost 4 bases and 3 bases respectively, with 10 bases between them. The CDR3 reads CASSSLILYEQYF. In DNA, the CDR3 is TGTGCCAGCAGTTCACTAATACTCTACGAGCAGTACTTC.

This clonotype was counted many times. V gene TRBV5-1 combines with J gene TRBJ1-1, with D perhaps TRBD1 (6 bases). The germline V and J ends were trimmed by 5 bases and 7 bases, with 9 bases remaining between them. The germline CDR1 and CDR2 sequences are SGHRS and YFSETQ. This CDR3 is 11 amino acids long. The CDR3 DNA sequence: TGCGCCAGCAGACAGGGTGGTGAAGCTTTCTTT. Residues: CASRQGGEAFF. The full variable domain, completed using reference TRBV5-1 and TRBJ1-1, is KAGVTQTPRYLIKTRGQQVTLSCSPISGHRSVSWYQQTPGQGLQFLFEYFSETQRNKGNFPGRFSGRQFSNSRSEMNVSTLELGDSALYLCASRQGGEAFFGQGTRLTVV.

V and J are TRBV12-3 or TRBV12-4 and TRBJ1-5; 11 bases map to TRBD1. The CDR3 runs to 16 residues. V shed 5 bases and J 5 bases; nucleotides not matched to a gene: 8. CDR3 DNA: TGTGCCAGCAGTCGTGCCGGGACAGGGGGTTATCAGCCCCAGCATTTT. This gives the protein CASSRAGTGGYQPQHF.

There are many counts of this clonotype. The CDR3, as DNA: TGTGCCAGTTCGGAAAAGCGGGGGAGCACCCAGTACTTC. Its protein is CASSEKRGSTQYF. The chain couples TRBV19 to TRBJ2-5; 8 nucleotides agree with TRBD2. The trim removed 8 bases at V and 8 bases at J, leaving 10 bases unmatched. The CDR3 sequence is 13 residues long. The germline CDR1 and CDR2 sequences are LNHDA and SQIVND (reference sequence).

The chain recombines TRBV7-3 with TRBJ2-7; maybe TRBD1 (6 bases). Trimming removed 5 bases at V and 3 bases at J, with 11 bases between. The germline V gene encodes CDR1 SGHTA and CDR2 FQGTGA. The CDR3 runs to 13 residues. The CDR3 spells CASSEAGDYEQYF. Written as DNA, the CDR3 is TGTGCCAGCAGCGAGGCAGGGGACTACGAGCAGTACTTC.

In this sample, this clonotype turned up many times. The J gene is TRBJ2-2, the V gene TRBV7-8, with D perhaps TRBD2 (6 bases). V was cut by 4 bases and J by 3 bases, with 24 bases left in between. The CDR3 is made up of 19 amino acids. The germline CDR1 and CDR2 sequences are SGHVS and FQNEAQ. Written as DNA, the CDR3 is TGTGCCAGCAGCTCAAAACACCAGTCACGGCGGGATGACACCGGGGAGCTGTTTTTT. Its translation: CASSSKHQSRRDDTGELFF.

J is TRBJ2-5 and V is TRBV7-2; possible D gene TRBD2, 5 bases. The CDR3 sequence is 15 residues long. V was cut by 9 bases and J by 4 bases, with 21 bases left in between. From germline, CDR1 is SGHTA and CDR2 FQGNSA. CDR3 sequence: CASGSPVANIETQYF. The CDR3 nucleotides are TGTGCCAGTGGGAGCCCGGTGGCTAACATAGAGACCCAGTACTTC.

This clonotype was recorded a few times. The chain has TRBV6-1 and TRBJ2-7; 8 positions match TRBD1. Judging by the DNA end, TRBJ2-1 fits better; the J call may be wrong. CDR1 and CDR2 (germline): MNHNS, SASEGT. This CDR3 contains 17 residues. Written as DNA, the CDR3 is TGTGCCAGCAGTGAAGGCCGGTGGGCACAGGGGGTCTACGAGCAGTTCTTC. This sequence encodes CASSEGRWAQGVYEQFF.

This clonotype occurred many times. CDR3 region: CASSEVAGDMNTEAFF. CDR3 DNA sequence: TGTGCCAGCAGTGAAGTGGCAGGGGATATGAACACTGAAGCTTTCTTT. The chain carries TRBV6-1 and TRBJ1-1; maybe TRBD1 (6 bases). CDR1 and CDR2 (germline): MNHNS, SASEGT. The CDR3 has 16 residues. Deletions cut 1 base from V and 0 bases from J, with 12 bases between.

Comment on this clonotype: Germline and junction disagree at one end, which may indicate a read error. The V call is TRBV27, the J call TRBJ2-7; unclear D gene. The CDR3 consists of 11 residues. The germline V gene has CDR1 MNHEY and CDR2 SMNVEV (reference sequence). The CDR3 loop is CAISSRGEQYF. The DNA for the CDR3 is TGTGCCATCAGTTCCCGTGGGGAGCAGTACTTC.

This clonotype has a count of ten or more. Here the CDR3 DNA reads TGCAGTGCTGGAACAGGGTTGCGCGCCGATCAGCCCCAGCATTTT. This gives the protein CSAGTGLRADQPQHF. The chain uses TRBV20-1 and TRBJ1-5; perhaps TRBD1 as D (6 bases). The V gene lost 5 bases and the J gene lost 5 bases, with 19 bases spanning the gap. The CDR3 spans 15 residues. CDR1 and CDR2 from the germline V gene are DFQATT and SNEGSKA (reference sequence).

In its sample, this clonotype was seen many times. V usage is TRBV2 and J usage is TRBJ2-7, with D maybe TRBD1 (5 bases). The CDR3 runs 14 residues. Trimming removed 8 bases at V and 4 bases at J, with 18 bases between. The germline V gene has CDR1 SNHLY and CDR2 FYNNEI. CDR3 coding DNA: TGTGCCAGCGGGGAAAGACAGACAATTTACGAGCAGTACTTC. This gives the protein CASGERQTIYEQYF.

This clonotype was counted at least ten times. As DNA, the CDR3 is TGCAGTGCACGGAGGGGACAGAGCTACCAGCCCCAGCATTTT. Translated, it gives CSARRGQSYQPQHF. The chain uses TRBV20-1 and TRBJ1-5; 7 nucleotides align to TRBD1. Germline assignment: CDR1 DFQATT and CDR2 SNEGSKA (reference sequence). The CDR3 consists of 14 residues. The J segment lost 7 bases and the V segment lost 6 bases, leaving 12 bases of the junction unmatched.

This clonotype was detected many times. The chain recombines TRBV6-1 with TRBJ2-7; 9 bases line up with TRBD2. V lost 6 bases, J lost 4 bases, and 10 bases stayed unmatched. Germline V gives CDR1 MNHNS, CDR2 SASEGT. This CDR3 has 15 amino acids. The CDR3 spells CASSSGLASSYEQYF. CDR3 DNA: TGTGCCAGCAGCTCCGGACTAGCGAGTTCTTACGAGCAGTACTTC.

As concerns this clonotype: A junction boundary mismatches the germline segment, possibly from a read error. The chain recombines TRBV28 with TRBJ2-5; D perhaps matches TRBD2 (5 bases). This CDR3 contains 14 residues. CDR1 is MDHEN and CDR2 is SYDVKM in the germline V gene. The CDR3 loop is CASSHPASGETQYF. CDR3 DNA: TGCGCCAGCAGCCACCCAGCCTCGGGGGAGACCCAGTACTTC.

Ten or more counts support this clonotype. The chain combines TRBV30 with TRBJ1-1; D is unclear. Per the germline V gene, CDR1 is GTSNPN and CDR2 is SVGIG (reference sequence). This CDR3 region has 13 residues. Trimming pared 2 bases from V and 1 base from J, leaving 8 bases between. The DNA of the CDR3 is TGTGCCTGGAGTACAAGGCGGAACACTGAAGCTTTCTTT. Amino acids: CAWSTRRNTEAFF.

The rearrangement links TRBV19 to TRBJ1-5; D not certain. Germline loops: CDR1 LNHDA, CDR2 SQIVND (reference sequence). The CDR3 consists of 15 residues. V shed 3 bases and J shed 1 base, with 10 bases lying between them. CDR3 DNA sequence: TGTGCCAGTAGTATTTCGGCGCGAAGCAATCAGCCCCAGCATTTT. Translating it yields CASSISARSNQPQHF.

This clonotype was seen at least ten times. The rearrangement uses TRBV6-1 and TRBJ1-2; TRBD1 is a possible D gene (6 bases). The germline CDR1 and CDR2 sequences are MNHNS and SASEGT. This CDR3 has 14 residues. The V end was cut by 6 bases, the J end by 4 bases, with 15 bases between. The CDR3 coding sequence is TGTGCCAGCAGCCCACAGGGAATCGGCTATGGCTACACCTTC. Its translation: CASSPQGIGYGYTF.

This clonotype was recorded many times. This sequence joins TRBV7-9 and TRBJ2-3; D is unclear. Germline loops: CDR1 SEHNR, CDR2 FQNEAQ (reference sequence). V was trimmed by 1 base and J by 6 bases, leaving 5 bases between them. This CDR3 is built from 12 residues. The CDR3 region is CASSLGLDTQYF. In DNA, the CDR3 is TGTGCCAGCAGCTTAGGGTTGGATACGCAGTATTTT.

This clonotype was seen many times. The chain links TRBV6-5 to TRBJ2-7; D perhaps matches TRBD2 (5 bases). Germline V lookup: CDR1 MNHEY, CDR2 SVGAGI. This CDR3 has 15 amino acids. V lost 0 bases, J lost 0 bases, and 9 bases lay in between. CDR3 sequence reads: CASSYSAGSSYEQYF. The CDR3 nucleotides are TGTGCCAGCAGTTACTCGGCGGGTAGCTCCTACGAGCAGTACTTC.

This clonotype was seen ten or more times. The rearrangement uses TRBV11-2 and TRBJ2-7, with TRBD1 identical over 7 bases. The CDR3 loop spans 15 amino acids. Trimming took 1 base from V and 2 from J; bases not matched to a gene: 5. In germline, CDR1 is SGHAT, CDR2 FQNNGV. DNA for the CDR3: TGTGCCAGCAGCTTAGGACAGGGCCATCCCTACGAGCAGTACTTC. Translating gives CASSLGQGHPYEQYF.

The sample holds many counts of this clonotype. CDR3 bases: TGCAGTGCTAGAGTTAGCGGGAGAGTAAATGAGCAGTTCTTC. This sequence encodes CSARVSGRVNEQFF. The chain couples TRBV20-1 to TRBJ2-1; 9 nucleotides match TRBD2. Germline values: CDR1 DFQATT, CDR2 SNEGSKA (reference sequence). This CDR3 is built from 14 residues. With 1 base clipped from V and 7 bases from J, the junction kept 5 bases outside the gene matches.